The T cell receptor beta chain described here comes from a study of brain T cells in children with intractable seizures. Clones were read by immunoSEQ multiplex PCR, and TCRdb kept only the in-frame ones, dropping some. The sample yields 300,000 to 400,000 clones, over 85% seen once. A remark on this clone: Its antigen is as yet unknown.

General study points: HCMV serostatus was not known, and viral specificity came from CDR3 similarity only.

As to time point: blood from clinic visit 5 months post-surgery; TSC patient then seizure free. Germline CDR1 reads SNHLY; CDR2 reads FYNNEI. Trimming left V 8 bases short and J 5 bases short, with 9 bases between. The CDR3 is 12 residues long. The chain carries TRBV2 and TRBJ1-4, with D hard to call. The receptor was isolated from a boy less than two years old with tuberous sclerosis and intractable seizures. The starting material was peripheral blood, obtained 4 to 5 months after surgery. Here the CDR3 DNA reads TGTGCCAGCCACGGGGAAAATGAAAAACTGTTTTTT. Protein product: CASHGENEKLFF.